Listed below are T cell receptor beta chains from one sample, sequenced in a study of tumor-infiltrating lymphocytes in primary liver carcinoma. TCRdb redid the calling of the multiplex PCR reads with MiXCR, one entry per CDR3 protein. The data show over 100,000 distinct CDR3 sequences, roughly 75% seen once. Material for sequencing was tumor-adjacent normal liver tissue. The receptors derive from a woman aged 60-75 years with primary liver carcinoma and hepatitis B virus infection. Each CDR3 is given without its conserved first and last residue. The D gene is left open where the match is weak.

>TRBV11-2|13|-
ASSLAAGFKDEQF
>TRBV4-1|17|TRBD2
ASTNEPGLAGVGQETQY
>TRBV6-6|11|-
ASSLAGVYEQY
>TRBV11-2|12|-
ASRFRVTNTEAF
>TRBV10-3|10|-
AISEPGDEAS
>TRBV29-1|11|-
SVDVTPNYDYT
>TRBV12-3/TRBV12-4|15|-
ASSLALDSGINSEAF
>TRBV7-8|12|-
ASQEGQENTEAF
>TRBV4-1|14|TRBD1
ASSPMSFQGAGGYT
>TRBV5-1|11|-
ASSETMNTEAF
>TRBV28|14|TRBD2
ASSFRLAGGPYEQY
>TRBV11-2|14|-
ASSLDLTGGGDEQC
>TRBV24-1|11|-
ATSAGSGQPQH
>TRBV4-2|13|-
ASSQERGSHETQY
>TRBV5-4|13|TRBD1
ASSPQGAPQETQY